The 26 T cell receptor beta chains listed next were all sequenced from one sample in a study of response to subunit inactivated influenza vaccine. TCRdb used MiXCR to reprocess the RT-PCR reads, holding one entry per CDR3 protein. The table includes some 600,000 distinct CDR3 sequences, roughly 15% detected once. The sequencing used PBMCs from blood, collected roughly 15 days before vaccination. These receptor sequences come from a man between 45 and 60 years old who received an inactivated influenza vaccine.

This clonotype was picked up many times. The rearrangement uses TRBV7-9 and TRBJ2-7, with D uncertain. This CDR3 comprises 15 residues. CDR1 SEHNR and CDR2 FQNEAQ come from the germline V gene (reference sequence). Deletions cut 2 bases from V and 7 bases from J, with 18 bases between. CDR3 bases: TGTGCCAGCAGCTTATTAACGGCTACCTCCGGGGAGCAGTACTTC. Encoded protein: CASSLLTATSGEQYF.

This clonotype appeared a few times. The gene calls are TRBV12-3 or TRBV12-4 and TRBJ1-2, with 7 bases aligning to TRBD1. V shed 6 bases, J shed 4 bases, and the junction held 5 bases outside the gene matches. There are 13 residues in the CDR3. The CDR3 nucleotides are TGTGCCAGCAGCCGGGACAGAGCCTATGGCTACACCTTC. Its protein product is CASSRDRAYGYTF.

A remark on this clonotype: One end of the junction fails to match germline, which may point to a read error. The rearrangement uses TRBV3-1 and TRBJ2-5, with D perhaps matching TRBD2 (7 bases). The CDR3 runs to 17 residues. Germline CDR1 is LGHDT and CDR2 is YNNKEL (reference sequence). CDR3 sequence (DNA): TGTGCCAGCAGCCAAGATCCGGCGGGGGCGAACCAAGAGACCCAGTCCTTC. It encodes CASSQDPAGANQETQSF.

The chain combines TRBV5-1 with TRBJ2-3, with 9 bases aligning to TRBD2. J lost 4 bases, V lost 3 bases, and 6 bases had no gene match. This CDR3 is 15 amino acids long. Germline V CDR1 and CDR2: SGHRS, YFSETQ. The CDR3 is CASSSTSGRSDTQYF. CDR3 sequence (DNA): TGCGCCAGCAGCTCGACTAGCGGCAGATCAGATACGCAGTATTTT.

The table lists this clonotype with a few counts. J is TRBJ2-5 and V is TRBV28, with 8 bases identical to TRBD1. There are 14 residues in the CDR3. Losses at the gene ends were 7 bases for V and 1 base for J; bases not matched to a gene: 5. Per germline, CDR1 MDHEN and CDR2 SYDVKM. The chain's CDR3 is CASIDRGSQETQYF. CDR3 DNA sequence: TGTGCCAGCATTGACAGGGGATCCCAAGAGACCCAGTACTTC.

This clonotype was counted many times. The chain couples TRBV7-2 to TRBJ1-1; D may be TRBD1 (5 bases). Germline CDR1 SGHTA, CDR2 FQGNSA. The V end was cut by 1 base, the J end by 0 bases, with 9 bases between. This CDR3 comprises 15 residues. The CDR3 sequence is CASSLGGTVNTEAFF. The CDR3 DNA follows: TGTGCCAGCAGCTTAGGGGGGACGGTGAACACTGAAGCTTTCTTT.

The chain uses TRBV20-1 and TRBJ2-2; TRBD2 might be the D (7 bases). CDR3 length: 16 residues. From germline, CDR1 is DFQATT and CDR2 SNEGSKA (reference sequence). V lost 4 bases and J 5 bases, leaving 20 bases between the germline ends. CDR3 DNA sequence: TGCAGTGCTAAGGGCCTGTGGGGGGGCTTAACCGGGGAGCTGTTTTTT. This translates into CSAKGLWGGLTGELFF.

V and J are TRBV7-9 and TRBJ1-6; D gene ambiguous. V was shortened by 5 bases and J by 7 bases, with 6 bases between the two germline ends. The CDR3 is 12 amino acids. Germline V gives CDR1 SEHNR, CDR2 FQNEAQ (reference sequence). In nucleotides, the CDR3 is TGTGCCAGCAGCGACAACAATTCACCCCTCCACTTT. Amino acid sequence: CASSDNNSPLHF.

The chain combines TRBV27 with TRBJ2-5; D gene uncertain. This CDR3 has 14 residues. V was cut by 2 bases and J by 4 bases, with 11 bases left in between. Germline V gives CDR1 MNHEY, CDR2 SMNVEV (reference sequence). In DNA, the CDR3 is TGTGCCAGCAGTTTAAAACCGGGCTTAGAGACCCAGTACTTC. Protein product: CASSLKPGLETQYF.

This clonotype was seen a few times. V is TRBV18 and J is TRBJ2-7, with D perhaps TRBD2 (6 bases). CDR1 is KGHSH and CDR2 is LQKENI in the germline V gene. The length of the CDR3 is 14 residues. Trimming shortened V by 2 bases and J by 4 bases, and 12 bases separated the two germline ends. The CDR3 region has the DNA TGTGCCAGCTCACCAGGACTGGGGGGATACGAGCAGTACTTC. Translating it yields CASSPGLGGYEQYF. Complete variable domain (other parts from reference TRBV18 and TRBJ2-7): NAGVMQNPRHLVRRRGQEARLRCSPMKGHSHVYWYRQLPEEGLKFMVYLQKENIIDESGMPKERFSAEFPKEGPSILRIQQVVRGDSAAYFCASSPGLGGYEQYFGPGTRLTVT.

This clonotype came up a few times. This chain joins TRBV24-1 and TRBJ2-2; tentatively, D is TRBD1 or TRBD2 (5 bases each). V was pared by 6 bases and J by 0 bases, with 13 bases between. This CDR3 spans 16 amino acids. Germline V gene lookup returns CDR1 KGHDR and CDR2 SFDVKD. The CDR3 sequence is CATSNPRGANTGELFF. The CDR3, as DNA: TGTGCCACCAGTAACCCCCGGGGCGCGAACACCGGGGAGCTGTTTTTT.

This clonotype was seen at least ten times. The chain couples TRBV5-1 to TRBJ2-5, with a weak D call TRBD2 (5 bases). The length of the CDR3 is 14 residues. Trimming stripped 1 base from V and 5 bases from J, with 12 bases between. Germline V lookup: CDR1 SGHRS, CDR2 YFSETQ. In DNA form, the CDR3 reads TGCGCCAGCAGCTTGCGGGGAAGAGTGGAGACCCAGTACTTC. Translated: CASSLRGRVETQYF.

This clonotype came up a few times. The CDR3 coding sequence is TGTGCCAGCAGGGGACGTGGAGTCATTGATTCACCCCTCCACTTT. Translating gives CASRGRGVIDSPLHF. The chain employs TRBV12-3 or TRBV12-4 and TRBJ1-6, with D tentatively TRBD1 (5 bases). The CDR3 has 15 residues. Deletions cut 6 bases from V and 8 bases from J, with 17 bases between.

The chain is built from TRBV9 and TRBJ2-1; no firm D call. CDR1 SGDLS and CDR2 YYNGEE come from the germline V gene. This CDR3 has 13 amino acids. Between the trimmed V and J ends, which lost 3 bases and 2 bases, there was a span of 6 bases. The CDR3 DNA is TGTGCCAGCAGCGCACATCCCTACAATGAGCAGTTCTTC. Translated, it gives CASSAHPYNEQFF. Together with reference TRBV9 and TRBJ2-1, the CDR3 gives the full variable domain: DSGVTQTPKHLITATGQRVTLRCSPRSGDLSVYWYQQSLDQGLQFLIQYYNGEERAKGNILERFSAQQFPDLHSELNLSSLELGDSALYFCASSAHPYNEQFFGPGTRLTVL.

This chain's CDR3 is CASSWGQRLNTEAFF. The CDR3 nucleotides read TGCGCCAGCAGCTGGGGACAGAGATTGAACACTGAAGCTTTCTTT. J is TRBJ1-1 and V is TRBV5-1; 7 nucleotides align to TRBD1. The ends lost 3 bases at V and 0 bases at J; junction bases unmatched: 5. The germline V gene encodes CDR1 SGHRS and CDR2 YFSETQ. CDR3 size: 15 residues.

CDR3 DNA sequence: TGCAGCGTTGGAGTTTCTGCGGATTATGAGCAGTTCTTC. Protein: CSVGVSADYEQFF. V and J are TRBV29-1 and TRBJ2-1; D gene ambiguous. The CDR3 contains 13 residues. The germline V and J ends were trimmed by 4 bases and 8 bases, with 15 bases remaining between them. CDR1 SQVTM and CDR2 ANQGSEA come from the germline V gene.

This clonotype was seen more than once but under ten times. V and J are TRBV20-1 and TRBJ2-3, with D tentatively TRBD1 (5 bases). CDR3 length: 14 amino acids. Germline V gene sequence: CDR1 DFQATT, CDR2 SNEGSKA (reference sequence). V lost 6 bases and J lost 1, with 14 bases in between. CDR3 bases: TGCAGTGCGGCCCGGGCAGGGCGCACAGATACGCAGTATTTT. This sequence encodes CSAARAGRTDTQYF.

The gene calls are TRBV24-1 and TRBJ2-2, with a possible D match to TRBD2 (6 bases). Germline CDR1 and CDR2: KGHDR and SFDVKD. Trimming shortened V by 6 bases and J by 1 base, and 8 bases separated the two germline ends. The CDR3 covers 14 residues. For the CDR3, the DNA is TGTGCCACCAGTCGAGCGGGGAACACCGGGGAGCTGTTTTTT. This translates into CATSRAGNTGELFF.

This clonotype was seen many times. The chain recombines TRBV7-2 with TRBJ1-4, with a weak D call TRBD1 (5 bases). Germline CDR1 SGHTA, CDR2 FQGNSA. The CDR3 has 14 amino acids. V shed 1 base and J shed 7 bases, with 10 bases lying between them. The CDR3, as DNA: TGTGCCAGCAGCTTAGGAGGGACTGCTGAAAAACTGTTTTTT. Amino acid sequence: CASSLGGTAEKLFF.

V and J are TRBV10-3 and TRBJ2-5; D is perhaps TRBD1 or TRBD2 (7 bases each). V shed 7 bases and J shed 5 bases, with 20 bases lying between them. The CDR3 extends over 15 amino acids. In germline, CDR1 is ENHRY, CDR2 SYGVKD. The CDR3 protein is CAIKWGGGADETQYF. The CDR3 DNA follows: TGTGCCATCAAATGGGGAGGGGGCGCGGATGAGACCCAGTACTTC.

This clonotype was observed a single time. The chain uses TRBV27 and TRBJ2-1, with D possibly matching TRBD2 (5 bases). V was pared by 5 bases and J by 5 bases, with 19 bases between. CDR1 MNHEY and CDR2 SMNVEV come from the germline V gene (reference sequence). The CDR3 runs 16 residues. CDR3 sequence reads: CASSPPLAVINNEQFF. Here the CDR3 DNA reads TGTGCCAGCAGTCCTCCCCTAGCAGTTATCAACAATGAGCAGTTCTTC.

The chain uses TRBV9 and TRBJ2-1; D possibly matches TRBD1 or TRBD2 (5 bases each). CDR1 is SGDLS and CDR2 is YYNGEE in the germline V gene. V was pared by 7 bases and J by 5 bases, with 19 bases between. The CDR3 runs to 15 residues. CDR3 bases: TGTGCCAGCGATGGGGGAGAAACAGGAGACAATGAGCAGTTCTTC. Its translation: CASDGGETGDNEQFF.

This clonotype was counted between two and nine times. The CDR3 nucleotides read TGTGCCAGCAGCGAGGGACTAGCGGGTGAATACGAGCAGTACTTC. This translates into CASSEGLAGEYEQYF. V gene TRBV9 combines with J gene TRBJ2-7; 12 nucleotides agree with TRBD2. The CDR3 sequence is 15 residues long. Germline values: CDR1 SGDLS, CDR2 YYNGEE. The trim removed 3 bases at V and 4 bases at J, leaving 5 bases unmatched. The variable domain in full, with the rest retrieved from reference TRBV9 and TRBJ2-7, is DSGVTQTPKHLITATGQRVTLRCSPRSGDLSVYWYQQSLDQGLQFLIQYYNGEERAKGNILERFSAQQFPDLHSELNLSSLELGDSALYFCASSEGLAGEYEQYFGPGTRLTVT.

This clonotype has only a few counts. The rearrangement uses TRBV7-9 and TRBJ1-1; maybe TRBD1 (6 bases). CDR1 and CDR2 from the germline V gene are SEHNR and FQNEAQ (reference sequence). This CDR3 region has 14 residues. V dropped 2 bases and J dropped 1 base, with 8 bases sitting between them. The CDR3 bases are TGTGCCAGCAGCTTATCACAGGGGAACACTGAAGCTTTCTTT. Translated, it gives CASSLSQGNTEAFF.

This clonotype was seen ten or more times. V and J are TRBV7-8 and TRBJ2-2, with D unresolved. The V gene lost 6 bases and the J gene lost 0 bases, with 11 bases spanning the gap. The CDR3 contains 15 residues. From germline, CDR1 is SGHVS and CDR2 FQNEAQ. Written as DNA, the CDR3 is TGTGCCAGCAGTCGGACGGTGACGAACACCGGGGAGCTGTTTTTT. This encodes CASSRTVTNTGELFF.

In DNA, the CDR3 is TGTGCCAGCAGCTCCTCAGCGGGAGGGGTCGAGACCCAGTACTTC. Its translation is CASSSSAGGVETQYF. The V and J genes are TRBV7-2 and TRBJ2-5; 10 bases fit TRBD2. Germline CDR1 is SGHTA and CDR2 is FQGNSA. The CDR3 sequence is 15 residues long. J lost 5 bases, V lost 4 bases, and 7 bases had no gene match.